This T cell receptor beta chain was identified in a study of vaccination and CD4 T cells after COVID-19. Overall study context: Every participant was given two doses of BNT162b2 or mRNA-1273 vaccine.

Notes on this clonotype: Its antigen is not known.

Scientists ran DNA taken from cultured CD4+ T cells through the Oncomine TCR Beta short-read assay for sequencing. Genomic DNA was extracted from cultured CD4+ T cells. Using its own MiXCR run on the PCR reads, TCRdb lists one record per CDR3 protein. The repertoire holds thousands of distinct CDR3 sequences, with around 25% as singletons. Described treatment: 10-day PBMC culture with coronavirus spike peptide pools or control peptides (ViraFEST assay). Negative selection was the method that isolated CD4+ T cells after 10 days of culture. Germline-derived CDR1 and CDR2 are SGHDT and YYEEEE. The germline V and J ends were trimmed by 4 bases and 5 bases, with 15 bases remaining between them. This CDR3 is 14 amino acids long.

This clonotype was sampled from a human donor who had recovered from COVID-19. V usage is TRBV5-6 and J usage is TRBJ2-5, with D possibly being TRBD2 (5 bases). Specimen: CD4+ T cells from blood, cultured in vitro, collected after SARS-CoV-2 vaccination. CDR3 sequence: CASSLATSFETQYF. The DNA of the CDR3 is TGTGCCAGCAGCCTGGCTACTAGTTTTGAGACCCAGTACTTC.